The 13 T cell receptor beta chains reported below all come from one sample, sequenced in a study of CD8+ T cells in alopecia areata. Treatment denoted: oral pan-JAK inhibitor, 5-10 mg twice daily. After isolation, RNA underwent reverse transcription to generate cDNA as the sequencing template. Sequenced by immunoSEQ multiplex PCR; TCRdb stores in-frame clones only, minus some. The sample has roughly 150,000 clones; nearly 55% are singletons. The source material was CD8+ T cells sorted from blood, sampled at week 4, from a patient treated with tofacitinib. The receptors shown here come from a human donor with alopecia areata.

V and J are TRBV29-1 and TRBJ2-7; 7 positions match TRBD2. J gave up 7 bases and V 5 bases, and 11 bases lay outside the gene matches. Germline CDR1 is SQVTM and CDR2 is ANQGSEA. The CDR3 runs 13 residues. CDR3 in amino acids: CSVWGTIMGEQYF. The CDR3 DNA follows: TGCAGCGTTTGGGGGACTATCATGGGGGAGCAGTACTTC.

The V call is TRBV5-1, the J call TRBJ2-1; D gene unclear. V lost 8 bases to trimming and J lost 6 bases, with 9 bases between them. CDR1 is SGHRS, CDR2 YFSETQ, per germline. CDR3 length: 11 amino acids. DNA for the CDR3: TGCGCCAGTACGGACGGCAATGAGCAGTTCTTC. It specifies CASTDGNEQFF. Variable domain in full (rest from reference TRBV5-1 and TRBJ2-1): KAGVTQTPRYLIKTRGQQVTLSCSPISGHRSVSWYQQTPGQGLQFLFEYFSETQRNKGNFPGRFSGRQFSNSRSEMNVSTLELGDSALYLCASTDGNEQFFGPGTRLTVL.

This clone was observed a few times. For the CDR3, the DNA is TGTGCCAGCAGTTCCCGGGGGCCGGGGTACGAGCAGTACTTC. Residues: CASSSRGPGYEQYF. This chain uses TRBV27 with TRBJ2-7; the D call may be TRBD1 or TRBD2 (6 bases each). This CDR3 is 14 amino acids long. CDR1 MNHEY and CDR2 SMNVEV come from the germline V gene (reference sequence). Trimming took 4 bases from V and 4 from J, leaving 14 bases between them.

This chain uses TRBV6-5 with TRBJ2-3; a possible D gene is TRBD1 (6 bases). V lost 5 bases to trimming and J lost 2 bases, with 14 bases between them. The CDR3 runs to 15 residues. Germline V CDR1 and CDR2: MNHEY, SVGAGI. CDR3 residues: CASSTGYEDTDTQYF. CDR3 nucleotides: TGTGCCAGCAGTACAGGGTACGAGGACACAGATACGCAGTATTTT.

This clone has a handful of counts. The chain uses TRBV30 and TRBJ2-1; tentatively, D is TRBD2 (7 bases). Germline CDR1 and CDR2: GTSNPN and SVGIG (reference sequence). Between the trimmed V and J ends, which lost 4 bases and 2 bases, there was a span of 12 bases. The CDR3 has 14 amino acids. CDR3 sequence (DNA): TGTGCCTGGACCGGGGGGCCTGCCTACAATGAGCAGTTCTTC. It codes for CAWTGGPAYNEQFF.

This chain connects TRBV6-5 to TRBJ1-1; D not certain. The germline V gene has CDR1 MNHEY and CDR2 SVGAGI. V was clipped by 0 bases and J by 3 bases, with 11 bases between them. This CDR3 is 15 amino acids long. For the CDR3, the DNA is TGTGCCAGCAGTTACTCCGAGTCTCGGGACACTGAAGCTTTCTTT. The encoded protein is CASSYSESRDTEAFF.

The chain employs TRBV30 and TRBJ2-2; 10 positions agree with TRBD1. The germline V gene has CDR1 GTSNPN and CDR2 SVGIG (reference sequence). J lost 7 bases, V lost 3 bases, and 11 bases had no gene match. This CDR3 is 16 amino acids long. CDR3 nucleotides: TGTGCCTGGAGCCTAGATTGGACAGGGGGATACGGGGAGCTGTTTTTT. Translation: CAWSLDWTGGYGELFF.

The chain joins TRBV13 to TRBJ2-7; 10 nucleotides align to TRBD2. Losses at the gene ends were 1 base for V and 2 bases for J; bases not matched to a gene: 5. The germline V gene encodes CDR1 PRHDT and CDR2 FYEKMQ (reference sequence). The CDR3 has 16 residues. CDR3 sequence: CASSLASGGTPYEQYF. DNA of the CDR3: TGTGCCAGCAGCTTAGCTAGCGGGGGAACGCCCTACGAGCAGTACTTC.

The genes are TRBV25-1 and TRBJ1-4; D is unresolved. V lost 5 bases and J lost 8, with 9 bases in between. Germline CDR1 is MGHDK and CDR2 is SYGVNS. The CDR3 loop spans 12 amino acids. The CDR3 DNA follows: TGTGCCAGCAGTCCCTCGAACGAAAAACTGTTTTTT. Amino acids: CASSPSNEKLFF. Variable domain in full (rest from reference TRBV25-1 and TRBJ1-4): EADIYQTPRYLVIGTGKKITLECSQTMGHDKMYWYQQDPGMELHLIHYSYGVNSTEKGDLSSESTVSRIRTEHFPLTLESARPSHTSQYLCASSPSNEKLFFGSGTQLSVL.

The chain couples TRBV30 to TRBJ2-7; D possibly corresponds to TRBD2 (5 bases). This CDR3 comprises 11 residues. V was shortened by 2 bases and J by 7 bases, with 9 bases between the two germline ends. Germline V gene data show CDR1 as GTSNPN and CDR2 as SVGIG (reference sequence). The CDR3 spells CAWSPPGEQYF. CDR3 sequence (DNA): TGTGCCTGGAGTCCTCCGGGGGAGCAGTACTTC.

This clone was recorded at least ten times. The rearrangement uses TRBV9 and TRBJ2-3; D might be TRBD1 (5 bases). V shed 0 bases and J shed 2 bases, with 10 bases lying between them. The germline V gene has CDR1 SGDLS and CDR2 YYNGEE. The CDR3 spans 15 residues. The CDR3 DNA reads as TGTGCCAGCAGCGTAGAGGACACTCCCACAGATACGCAGTATTTT. Translating gives CASSVEDTPTDTQYF. The full variable domain, in which reference TRBV9 and TRBJ2-3 provide the parts outside the CDR3, is DSGVTQTPKHLITATGQRVTLRCSPRSGDLSVYWYQQSLDQGLQFLIQYYNGEERAKGNILERFSAQQFPDLHSELNLSSLELGDSALYFCASSVEDTPTDTQYFGPGTRLTVL.

This chain connects TRBV30 to TRBJ2-2, with D uncertain. V dropped 2 bases and J dropped 5 bases, with 3 bases sitting between them. The CDR3 consists of 11 residues. CDR1 and CDR2 from the germline V gene are GTSNPN and SVGIG (reference sequence). The CDR3: CAWSLTGELFF. CDR3 nucleotides: TGTGCCTGGAGTTTGACCGGGGAGCTGTTTTTT.

The rearrangement joins TRBV27 to TRBJ1-6, with TRBD1 as a possible D gene (6 bases). The CDR3 is 15 residues long. Germline CDR1 and CDR2: MNHEY and SMNVEV (reference sequence). V was clipped by 5 bases and J by 2 bases, with 10 bases between them. The chain's CDR3 is CASSPDRTYNSPLHF. CDR3 nucleotide sequence: TGTGCCAGCAGTCCCGACAGGACCTATAATTCACCCCTCCACTTT.